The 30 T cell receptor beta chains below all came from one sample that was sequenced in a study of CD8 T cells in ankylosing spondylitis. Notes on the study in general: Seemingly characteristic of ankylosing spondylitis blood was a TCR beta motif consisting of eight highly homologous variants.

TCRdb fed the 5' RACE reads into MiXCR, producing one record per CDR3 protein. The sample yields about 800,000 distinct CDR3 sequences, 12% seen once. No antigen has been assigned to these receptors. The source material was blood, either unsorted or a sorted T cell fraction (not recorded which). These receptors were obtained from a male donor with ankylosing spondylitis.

Here the CDR3 reads CSARDPTGGTEAFF. CDR3 DNA: TGCAGTGCTAGAGATCCAACGGGGGGCACTGAAGCTTTCTTT. The rearrangement joins TRBV20-1 to TRBJ1-1, with D possibly matching TRBD1 (5 bases). The CDR3 is 14 residues long. V shed 0 bases and J shed 4 bases, with 12 bases lying between them. Germline V gene sequence: CDR1 DFQATT, CDR2 SNEGSKA (reference sequence).

This CDR3 reads CASEDPSGASYNEQFF. CDR3 DNA sequence: TGCGCCAGCGAAGATCCTAGCGGGGCATCCTACAATGAGCAGTTCTTC. The V and J genes are TRBV5-1 and TRBJ2-1, with 9 bases aligning to TRBD2. Germline CDR1 is SGHRS and CDR2 is YFSETQ. The CDR3 extends over 16 amino acids. Trimming at V came to 7 bases and at J to 1 base, leaving 9 bases not matched to a gene.

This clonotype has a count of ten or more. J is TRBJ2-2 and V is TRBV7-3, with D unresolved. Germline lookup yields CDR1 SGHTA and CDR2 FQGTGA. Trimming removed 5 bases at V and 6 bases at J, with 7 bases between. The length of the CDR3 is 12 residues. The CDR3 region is CASSAGPGELFF. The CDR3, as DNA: TGTGCCAGCAGCGCCGGCCCCGGGGAGCTGTTTTTT.

CDR3 DNA sequence: TGCAGTGCTAGAGTAGTCAGGGGGCATGAGCAGTTCTTC. Its protein is CSARVVRGHEQFF. The chain joins TRBV20-1 to TRBJ2-1; 8 bases map to TRBD1. J lost 8 bases, V lost 1 base, and 4 bases had no gene match. The germline V gene encodes CDR1 DFQATT and CDR2 SNEGSKA (reference sequence). The CDR3 runs to 13 residues.

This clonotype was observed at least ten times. The CDR3 DNA is TGCAGCGTTGGCCACATACTAGCGAATGAGCAGTTCTTC. Protein product: CSVGHILANEQFF. This chain connects TRBV29-1 to TRBJ2-1, with 7 bases fitting TRBD2. CDR3 size: 13 residues. Trimming took 4 bases from V and 7 from J; bases not matched to a gene: 7. The germline gives CDR1 SQVTM, CDR2 ANQGSEA.

The CDR3 reads CASSLGRENNEQFF. The CDR3 DNA is TGCGCCAGCAGCTTGGGGCGGGAGAACAATGAGCAGTTCTTC. The chain uses TRBV5-1 and TRBJ2-1, with 7 nucleotides matching TRBD2. This CDR3 comprises 14 residues. Trimming cost V 0 bases and J 5 bases; bases outside gene matches: 2. Germline CDR1 SGHRS, CDR2 YFSETQ.

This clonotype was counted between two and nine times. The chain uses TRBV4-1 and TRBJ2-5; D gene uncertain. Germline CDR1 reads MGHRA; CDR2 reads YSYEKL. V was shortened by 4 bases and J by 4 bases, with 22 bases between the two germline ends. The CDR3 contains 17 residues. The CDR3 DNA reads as TGCGCCAGCAGCCCAAGCCCCCACACCTTAAGGGCAGAGACCCAGTACTTC. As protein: CASSPSPHTLRAETQYF.

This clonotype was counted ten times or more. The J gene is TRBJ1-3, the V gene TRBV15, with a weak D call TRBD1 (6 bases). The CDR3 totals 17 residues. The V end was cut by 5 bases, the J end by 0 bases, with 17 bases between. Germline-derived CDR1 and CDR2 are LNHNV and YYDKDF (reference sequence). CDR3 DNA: TGTGCCACCAGCCGTCAGACAGGCCTGAGCTCTGGAAACACCATATATTTT. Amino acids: CATSRQTGLSSGNTIYF.

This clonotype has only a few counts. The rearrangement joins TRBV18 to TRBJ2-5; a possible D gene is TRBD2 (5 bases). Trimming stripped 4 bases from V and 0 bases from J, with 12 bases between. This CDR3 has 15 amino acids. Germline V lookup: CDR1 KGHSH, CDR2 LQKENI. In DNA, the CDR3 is TGTGCCAGCTCACTAACCCCACTAGACCAAGAGACCCAGTACTTC. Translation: CASSLTPLDQETQYF.

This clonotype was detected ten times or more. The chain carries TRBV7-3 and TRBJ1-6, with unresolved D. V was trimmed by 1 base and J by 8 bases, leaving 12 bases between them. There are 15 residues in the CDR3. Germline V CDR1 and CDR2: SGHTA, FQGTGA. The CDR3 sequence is CASSLKRGKDSPLHF. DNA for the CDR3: TGTGCCAGCAGCTTAAAACGGGGAAAGGATTCACCCCTCCACTTT.

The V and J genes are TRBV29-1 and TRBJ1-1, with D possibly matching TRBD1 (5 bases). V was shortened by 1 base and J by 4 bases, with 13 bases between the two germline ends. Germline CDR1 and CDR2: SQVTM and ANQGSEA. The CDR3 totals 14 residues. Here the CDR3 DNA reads TGCAGCGTTGAAGTGCAGGGACGAACCACTGAAGCTTTCTTT. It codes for CSVEVQGRTTEAFF.

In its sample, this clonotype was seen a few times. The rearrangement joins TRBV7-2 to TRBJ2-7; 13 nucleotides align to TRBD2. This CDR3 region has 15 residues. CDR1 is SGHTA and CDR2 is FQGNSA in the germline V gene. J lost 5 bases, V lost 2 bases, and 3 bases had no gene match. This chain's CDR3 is CASSLLGLAGDEQYF. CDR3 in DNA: TGTGCCAGCAGCTTACTAGGACTAGCGGGAGACGAGCAGTACTTC.

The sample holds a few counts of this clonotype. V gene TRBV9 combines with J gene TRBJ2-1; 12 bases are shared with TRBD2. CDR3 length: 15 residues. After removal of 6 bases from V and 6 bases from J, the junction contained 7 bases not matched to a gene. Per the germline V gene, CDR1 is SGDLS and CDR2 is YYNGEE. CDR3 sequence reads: CASTSSGRAVNEQFF. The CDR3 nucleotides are TGTGCCAGCACCTCTAGCGGGAGGGCGGTCAATGAGCAGTTCTTC.

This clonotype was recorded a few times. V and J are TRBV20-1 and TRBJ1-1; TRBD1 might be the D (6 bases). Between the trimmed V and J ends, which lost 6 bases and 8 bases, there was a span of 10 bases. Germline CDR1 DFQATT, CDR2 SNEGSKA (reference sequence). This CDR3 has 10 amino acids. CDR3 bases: TGCAGTGCACGGACAGTAGAAGCTTTCTTT. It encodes CSARTVEAFF.

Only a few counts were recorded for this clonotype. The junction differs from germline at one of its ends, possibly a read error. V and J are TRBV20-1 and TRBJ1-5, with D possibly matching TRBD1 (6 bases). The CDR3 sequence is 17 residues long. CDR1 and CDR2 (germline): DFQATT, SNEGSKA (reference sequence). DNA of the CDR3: TGTAGCGCTAGTGGGATGTCGAGCGGGGGCAGGAATCAGCCCCAGCATTTT. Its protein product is CSASGMSSGGRNQPQHF.

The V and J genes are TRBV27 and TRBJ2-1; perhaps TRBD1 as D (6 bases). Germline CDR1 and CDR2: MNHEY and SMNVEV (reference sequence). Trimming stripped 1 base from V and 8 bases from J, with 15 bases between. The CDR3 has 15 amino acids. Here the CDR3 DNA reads TGTGCCAGCAGTTTATACAGGGATGGGTTGGATGAGCAGTTCTTC. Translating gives CASSLYRDGLDEQFF.

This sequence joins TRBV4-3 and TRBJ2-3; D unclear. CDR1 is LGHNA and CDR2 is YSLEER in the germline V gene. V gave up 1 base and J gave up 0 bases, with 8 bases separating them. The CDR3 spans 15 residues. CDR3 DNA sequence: TGCGCCAGCAGCCAAGGCCAGACCAGCACAGATACGCAGTATTTT. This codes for CASSQGQTSTDTQYF.

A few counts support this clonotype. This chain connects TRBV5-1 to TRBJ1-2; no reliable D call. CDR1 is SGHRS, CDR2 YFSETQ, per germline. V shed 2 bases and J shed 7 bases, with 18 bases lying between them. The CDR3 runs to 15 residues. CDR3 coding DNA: TGCGCCAGCAGCTTAGACCCGAGCGGGGTTAGTGGCTACACCTTC. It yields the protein CASSLDPSGVSGYTF.

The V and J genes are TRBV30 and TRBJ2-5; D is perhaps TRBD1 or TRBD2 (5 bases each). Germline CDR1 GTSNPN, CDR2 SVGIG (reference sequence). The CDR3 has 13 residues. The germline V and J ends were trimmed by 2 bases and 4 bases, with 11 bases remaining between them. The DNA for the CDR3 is TGTGCCTGGAGTATGGGACCACGAGAGACCCAGTACTTC. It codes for CAWSMGPRETQYF.

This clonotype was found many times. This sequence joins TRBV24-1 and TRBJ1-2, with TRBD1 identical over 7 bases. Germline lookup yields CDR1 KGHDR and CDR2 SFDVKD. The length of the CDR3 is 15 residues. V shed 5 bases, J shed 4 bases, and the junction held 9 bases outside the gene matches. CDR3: CATSGHRGGGYGYTF. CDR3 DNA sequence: TGTGCCACCAGTGGACACAGGGGAGGCGGCTATGGCTACACCTTC.

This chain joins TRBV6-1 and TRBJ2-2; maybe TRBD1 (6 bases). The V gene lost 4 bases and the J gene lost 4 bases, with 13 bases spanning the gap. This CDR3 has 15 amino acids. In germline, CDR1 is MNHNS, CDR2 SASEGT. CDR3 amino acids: CASSGEWTATGELFF. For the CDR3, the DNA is TGTGCCAGCAGTGGGGAGTGGACAGCCACCGGGGAGCTGTTTTTT.

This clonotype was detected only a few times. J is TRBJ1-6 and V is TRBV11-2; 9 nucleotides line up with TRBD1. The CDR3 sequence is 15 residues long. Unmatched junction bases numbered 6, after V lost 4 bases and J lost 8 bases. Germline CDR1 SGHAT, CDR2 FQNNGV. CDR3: CASSSGTGWDSPLHF. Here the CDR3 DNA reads TGTGCCAGCAGCTCCGGGACAGGGTGGGATTCACCCCTCCACTTT.

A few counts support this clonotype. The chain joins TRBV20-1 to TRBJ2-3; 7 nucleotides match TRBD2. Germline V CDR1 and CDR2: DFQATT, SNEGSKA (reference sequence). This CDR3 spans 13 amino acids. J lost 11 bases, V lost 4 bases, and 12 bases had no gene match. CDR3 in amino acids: CSAIWRGFQGQYF. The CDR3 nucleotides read TGCAGTGCTATCTGGCGGGGGTTCCAAGGGCAGTATTTT.

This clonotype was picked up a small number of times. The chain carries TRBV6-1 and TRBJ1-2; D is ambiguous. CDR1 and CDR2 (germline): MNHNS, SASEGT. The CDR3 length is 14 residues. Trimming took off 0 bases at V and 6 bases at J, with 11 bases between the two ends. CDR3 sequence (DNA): TGTGCCAGCAGTGAAGCATTAGGAAGGGATGGCTACACCTTC. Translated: CASSEALGRDGYTF.

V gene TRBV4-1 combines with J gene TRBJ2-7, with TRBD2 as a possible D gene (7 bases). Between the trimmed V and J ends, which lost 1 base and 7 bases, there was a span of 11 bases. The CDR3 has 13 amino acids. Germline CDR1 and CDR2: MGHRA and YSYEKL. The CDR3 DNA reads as TGCGCCAGCAGCCAAGCGAGGGGGGGGGAGCAGTACTTC. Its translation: CASSQARGGEQYF.

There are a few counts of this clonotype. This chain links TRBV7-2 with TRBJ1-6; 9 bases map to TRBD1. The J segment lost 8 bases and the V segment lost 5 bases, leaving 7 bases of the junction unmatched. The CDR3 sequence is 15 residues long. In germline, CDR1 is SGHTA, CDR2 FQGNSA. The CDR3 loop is CASSLGTGRDSPLHF. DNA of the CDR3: TGTGCCAGCAGCCTTGGGACAGGGAGGGATTCACCCCTCCACTTT.

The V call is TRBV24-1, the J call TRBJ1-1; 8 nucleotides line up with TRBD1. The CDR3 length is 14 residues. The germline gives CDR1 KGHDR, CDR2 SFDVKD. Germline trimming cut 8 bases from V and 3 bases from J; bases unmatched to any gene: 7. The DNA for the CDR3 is TGTGCCACCAACCGCAGGGGGCGAGACACTGAAGCTTTCTTT. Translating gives CATNRRGRDTEAFF.

CDR3 nucleotides: TGTGCCAGCTCACCACCATCAGGGTTATACAATGAGCAGTTCTTC. It codes for CASSPPSGLYNEQFF. The chain has TRBV18 and TRBJ2-1; a possible D gene is TRBD1 (5 bases). The V gene lost 0 bases and the J gene lost 4 bases, with 10 bases spanning the gap. The CDR3 is made up of 15 amino acids. Germline V gene lookup returns CDR1 KGHSH and CDR2 LQKENI.

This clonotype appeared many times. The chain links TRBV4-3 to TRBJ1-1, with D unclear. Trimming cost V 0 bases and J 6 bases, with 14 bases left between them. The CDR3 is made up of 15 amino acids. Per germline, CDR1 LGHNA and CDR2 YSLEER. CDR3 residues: CASSQDLAVDAEAFF. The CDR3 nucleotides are TGCGCCAGCAGCCAAGATCTCGCAGTAGACGCTGAAGCTTTCTTT.

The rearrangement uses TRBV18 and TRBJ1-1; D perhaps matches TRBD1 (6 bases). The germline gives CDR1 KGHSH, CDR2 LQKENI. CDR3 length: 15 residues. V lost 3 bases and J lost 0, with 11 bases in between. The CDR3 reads CASSPNRDLNTEAFF. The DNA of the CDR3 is TGTGCCAGCTCACCCAACAGGGATCTGAACACTGAAGCTTTCTTT.